One and the same sample provided the 20 T cell receptor beta chains below, sequenced in a study of cytomegalovirus exposure and HLA in healthy donors. Primers: 60 Vbeta forward and 13 Jbeta reverse. Assay: immunoSEQ multiplex PCR; the TCRdb copy retains only in-frame clones and omits some. This table holds hundreds of thousands of clones, approximately 90% found once. The sample taken for sequencing was PBMCs. The receptors were sampled from a woman between 18 and 29 years old in good health and CMV-seronegative.

J is TRBJ1-5 and V is TRBV6-1; D unclear. V was trimmed by 0 bases and J by 6 bases, leaving 9 bases between them. Germline V gene lookup returns CDR1 MNHNS and CDR2 SASEGT. This CDR3 region has 14 residues. The CDR3 DNA reads TGTGCCAGCAGTGAAGCTGCGGATGCTCAGCCCCAGCATTTT. Residues: CASSEAADAQPQHF.

CDR3 loop: CASRDGTDLGYTF. In DNA, the CDR3 is TGTGCCAGCAGGGATGGGACAGACCTTGGCTACACCTTC. This chain uses TRBV6-6 with TRBJ1-2; TRBD1 matches 7 bases. This CDR3 comprises 13 residues. The germline V gene encodes CDR1 MNHNY and CDR2 SVGAGI (reference sequence). V shed 6 bases and J 7 bases; nucleotides not matched to a gene: 8.

In nucleotides, the CDR3 is TGTGCCAGCAGCTTAGTCGGCCGGGAGGACAATGAGCAGTTCTTC. It is translated as CASSLVGREDNEQFF. This sequence joins TRBV11-2 and TRBJ2-1; TRBD2 agrees at 7 bases. V was clipped by 1 base and J by 5 bases; unmatched bases: 5. The germline V gene encodes CDR1 SGHAT and CDR2 FQNNGV. The CDR3 spans 15 residues.

The chain links TRBV4-2 to TRBJ1-1; tentative D call: TRBD1 (6 bases). Trimming cost V 0 bases and J 0 bases, with 14 bases left between them. Germline V lookup: CDR1 LGHNA, CDR2 YNFKEQ. This CDR3 has 17 amino acids. Here the CDR3 DNA reads TGTGCCAGCAGCCAAGAAGAGGGGGGGAGGGTGAACACTGAAGCTTTCTTT. It encodes CASSQEEGGRVNTEAFF.

The chain couples TRBV6-5 to TRBJ2-7, with TRBD1 identical over 8 bases. The CDR3 has 14 residues. J was trimmed by 6 bases and V by 6 bases; bases with no gene match: 10. Germline assignment: CDR1 MNHEY and CDR2 SVGAGI. In nucleotides, the CDR3 is TGTGCCAGCAGGGCACCGGGACAGGTAGGCGAGCAGTACTTC. Translating gives CASRAPGQVGEQYF.

V is TRBV9 and J is TRBJ2-2; no clear D gene. Germline CDR1 and CDR2: SGDLS and YYNGEE. There are 12 residues in the CDR3. The germline V and J ends were trimmed by 7 bases and 4 bases, with 8 bases remaining between them. The CDR3 region is CASRRFTGELFF. CDR3 DNA: TGTGCCAGCCGGCGGTTCACCGGGGAGCTGTTTTTT.

The chain joins TRBV7-9 to TRBJ2-3, with a weak D call TRBD2 (6 bases). Trimming left V 5 bases short and J 6 bases short, with 9 bases between. CDR3 length equals 12 residues. The germline gives CDR1 SEHNR, CDR2 FQNEAQ (reference sequence). The CDR3 is CASSALADTQYF. CDR3 DNA: TGTGCCAGCAGCGCACTAGCCGATACGCAGTATTTT.

J is TRBJ2-3 and V is TRBV7-3; D remains ambiguous. The CDR3 length is 15 residues. Deletions cut 0 bases from V and 2 bases from J, with 9 bases between. Looked up from germline, CDR1 is SGHTA and CDR2 is FQGTGA. In DNA form, the CDR3 reads TGTGCCAGCAGCTTAACGCTCAGATCCACAGATACGCAGTATTTT. Translation gives CASSLTLRSTDTQYF.

The J gene is TRBJ2-7, the V gene TRBV5-6; perhaps TRBD2 as D (6 bases). Looked up from germline, CDR1 is SGHDT and CDR2 is YYEEEE. V was shortened by 0 bases and J by 0 bases, with 10 bases between the two germline ends. This CDR3 is built from 15 residues. For the CDR3, the DNA is TGTGCCAGCAGCTTGGGGACTATGAGCTCCTACGAGCAGTACTTC. Translating gives CASSLGTMSSYEQYF. Drawing the rest from reference TRBV5-6 and TRBJ2-7, the complete variable domain is DAGVTQSPTHLIKTRGQQVTLRCSPKSGHDTVSWYQQALGQGPQFIFQYYEEEERQRGNFPDRFSGHQFPNYSSELNVNALLLGDSALYLCASSLGTMSSYEQYFGPGTRLTVT.

DNA for the CDR3: TGTGCCAGCAGTTTAGGAGCGGGGGGAACTTTTGTAAGCTCCTACAATGAGCAGTTCTTC. Translating gives CASSLGAGGTFVSSYNEQFF. The chain recombines TRBV27 with TRBJ2-1; 9 bases are shared with TRBD2. The germline gives CDR1 MNHEY, CDR2 SMNVEV (reference sequence). CDR3 length: 20 amino acids. The trim removed 2 bases at V and 0 bases at J, leaving 14 bases unmatched.

The genes are TRBV7-2 and TRBJ2-1; D not certain. CDR1 is SGHTA and CDR2 is FQGNSA in the germline V gene. The CDR3 runs to 13 residues. Trimming removed 5 bases at V and 8 bases at J, with 13 bases between. The CDR3 sequence: CASSHSRVDEQFF. In nucleotides, the CDR3 is TGTGCCAGCAGCCACTCGCGAGTGGATGAGCAGTTCTTC.

J is TRBJ1-2 and V is TRBV5-5; D uncertain. Trimming took 6 bases from V and 0 from J, leaving 15 bases between them. The germline CDR1 and CDR2 sequences are SGHKS and YYEKEE (reference sequence). The CDR3 totals 15 residues. DNA for the CDR3: TGTGCCAGCATTAGCCCCCGGGAGTCTAACTATGGCTACACCTTC. Translating it yields CASISPRESNYGYTF.

In nucleotides, the CDR3 is TGTGCCAGCAGCTTTCGCGAGGCTAACTATGGCTACACCTTC. Translated, it gives CASSFREANYGYTF. This sequence joins TRBV5-6 and TRBJ1-2; no reliable D call. Trimming took 2 bases from V and 0 from J, leaving 8 bases between them. There are 14 residues in the CDR3. Per germline, CDR1 SGHDT and CDR2 YYEEEE.

V gene TRBV25-1 combines with J gene TRBJ2-5, with D perhaps matching TRBD1 (6 bases). Germline V CDR1 and CDR2: MGHDK, SYGVNS. The V and J ends lost 5 bases and 2 bases respectively, with 15 bases between them. The CDR3 runs to 15 residues. The CDR3 coding sequence is TGTGCCAGCAGTCCGATGAGGGGGAATCAAGAGACCCAGTACTTC. It codes for CASSPMRGNQETQYF.

This sequence joins TRBV14 and TRBJ2-2; TRBD2 agrees at 11 bases. Looked up from germline, CDR1 is SGHDN and CDR2 is FVKESK. The CDR3 is 19 residues long. With V trimmed by 1 base and J by 0 bases, 7 bases remained unmatched. The CDR3 DNA is TGTGCCAGCAGCCAAGGTCAACGACTAGCGGGGACGAACACCGGGGAGCTGTTTTTT. It yields the protein CASSQGQRLAGTNTGELFF.

V usage is TRBV2 and J usage is TRBJ1-2, with unresolved D. CDR3 size: 8 residues. Per the germline V gene, CDR1 is SNHLY and CDR2 is FYNNEI. The ends were cut back, 11 bases at V and 8 bases at J, with 6 bases in the middle. The CDR3 is CAGLGYTF. CDR3 sequence (DNA): TGTGCCGGGCTAGGCTACACCTTC.

V gene TRBV19 combines with J gene TRBJ2-4; 10 nucleotides line up with TRBD2. Looked up from germline, CDR1 is LNHDA and CDR2 is SQIVND (reference sequence). J lost 8 bases, V lost 4 bases, and 11 bases had no gene match. This CDR3 contains 16 residues. The DNA for the CDR3 is TGTGCCAGTAGTACGCTAAGCGGGGGGGCCGCATACATTCAGTACTTC. Translation gives CASSTLSGGAAYIQYF.

The chain employs TRBV5-1 and TRBJ2-1; D might be TRBD1 (5 bases). Trimming left V 2 bases short and J 5 bases short, with 14 bases between. The germline V gene encodes CDR1 SGHRS and CDR2 YFSETQ. The CDR3 sequence is 15 residues long. The CDR3 reads CASSFGHPRNNEQFF. The CDR3 DNA reads as TGCGCCAGCAGCTTCGGACACCCGAGGAACAATGAGCAGTTCTTC.

This chain uses TRBV4-1 with TRBJ2-7; D may be TRBD1 (5 bases). This CDR3 has 13 residues. Germline loops: CDR1 MGHRA, CDR2 YSYEKL. V was clipped by 5 bases and J by 6 bases, with 14 bases between them. The DNA of the CDR3 is TGCGCCAGCAGCAAGCAGGGTTTAAGCGAGCAGTACTTC. Translating gives CASSKQGLSEQYF.

The chain uses TRBV6-5 and TRBJ2-6; possible D gene TRBD1, 6 bases. CDR1 and CDR2 from the germline V gene are MNHEY and SVGAGI. This CDR3 contains 15 residues. The V and J ends lost 6 bases and 1 base respectively, with 10 bases between them. In DNA, the CDR3 is TGTGCCAGCAGGATACAGGGATCTGGGGCCAACGTCCTGACTTTC. Translating it yields CASRIQGSGANVLTF.